What follows is one T cell receptor (beta chain) and its context. Its specificity is not known. The repertoire was sequenced with immunoSEQ multiplex PCR; TCRdb's copy has only in-frame clones and lacks some. The sample includes roughly 9,100 clones, 80% to 95% seen only once; the top ten take less than 3%. Trimming pared 0 bases from V and 3 bases from J, leaving 4 bases between. The V gene's germline CDR1 is SQVTM and CDR2 ANQGSEA. The CDR3 length is 12 residues. The source of the sample is a study of stem cell transplantation in POMP-related autoinflammatory disease. Study details: CD8+ T cells were low and CD4+ cells naive-skewed before transplant.

Findings and caveats of the study: Across all analyzed T-cell subsets, patients with PRAID tended toward reduced diversity and increased clonality. Fewer unique TRB V-J gene pairings were identified in patients with PRAID.

V usage is TRBV29-1 and J usage is TRBJ2-3; no clear D. This clonotype was obtained from a human donor with POMP-related autoinflammation and immune dysregulation (PRAID). The material sequenced was CD8+ T cells from PBMCs, taken before stem cell transplantation. CDR3 sequence: CSVEDLTDTQYF. DNA of the CDR3: TGCAGCGTTGAAGATCTAACAGATACGCAGTATTTT.